This TCR beta chain emerged from a study of Ad26.COV2.S vaccination and SARS-CoV-2 variants. The wider study: Administration of Ad26.COV2.S was intramuscular, either once or twice 56 days apart. Study results and limitations: Placebo recipients and vaccine recipients were similar in non-spike TCR breadth.

A few counts support this clone. Its antigen is not identified. Trimming stripped 3 bases from V and 0 bases from J, with 9 bases between. The CDR3 consists of 15 residues. Germline V gene data show CDR1 as MDHEN and CDR2 as SYDVKM. This sample's treatment: roughly 20 received Ad26.COV2.S at low or high dose, single or two shots; roughly five received placebo; per-sample allocation not given. Vaccine and placebo recipients were sampled on day 63 after the first injection. Boston supplied an adult donor aged 18-55 years. Profiled with immunoSEQ multiplex PCR; TCRdb holds only in-frame clones, not every one. The profile shows 350,000 to 550,000 clones, 89% of them singletons.

This chain connects TRBV28 to TRBJ1-5; no definite D call. Specimen: peripheral blood, collected in a trial of Ad26.COV2.S vaccine versus placebo. The sequence was collected from a person between 18 and 65 years old who received the Ad26.COV2.S COVID-19 vaccine or a placebo. The CDR3 loop reads CASSLWQNSNQPQHF. The CDR3 DNA reads as TGTGCCAGCAGTTTGTGGCAGAATAGCAATCAGCCCCAGCATTTT.